This is a list of T cell receptor beta chains from one sample in a study of blood T cell repertoires in COVID-19. Only in-frame clones appear in the TCRdb table, and some are missing; sequencing was by immunoSEQ multiplex PCR. This sample has 150,000 or so clones, with roughly four fifths found just once. Sequenced input: peripheral blood. Every receptor here comes from a human donor with acute or convalescent COVID-19. The donor label of this sample is uncertain. Each CDR3 is given with its conserved first and last residue. D genes are given only for firm matches. A clone size is listed for some rows: how often the clone was seen (once, few, many), or a class if it is expanded.

v_gene,j_gene,d_gene,abundance,CDR3aa,CDR3nt
TRBV5-6,TRBJ1-4,TRBD1,NA,CASSPLGTTGSTNEKLFF,TGTGCCAGCAGCCCCTTGGGAACGACAGGGTCTACTAATGAAAAACTGTTTTTT
TRBV19,TRBJ1-2,NA,NA,CASQGGALANYGYTF,TGTGCCAGTCAGGGAGGGGCGTTAGCTAACTATGGCTACACCTTC
TRBV7-8,TRBJ1-5,NA,NA,CASSLLVSPSNQPQHF,TGTGCCAGCAGCTTACTAGTCTCTCCTAGCAATCAGCCCCAGCATTTT
TRBV25-1,TRBJ1-6,NA,once,CASSESRGTNSPLHF,TGTGCCAGCAGTGAATCTAGGGGGACAAATTCACCCCTCCACTTT
TRBV12-5,TRBJ1-1,TRBD1,NA,CASGLQQGTEAFF,TGTGCTAGTGGTCTACAACAGGGGACTGAAGCTTTCTTT
TRBV7-9,TRBJ2-3,TRBD1,NA,CASSHDYGQGVYTDTQYF,TGTGCCAGCAGCCATGATTACGGACAGGGAGTCTATACAGATACGCAGTATTTT
TRBV6-5,TRBJ1-1,NA,NA,CASSDWGLRTEAFF,TGTGCCAGCAGCGACTGGGGGCTGCGTACTGAAGCTTTCTTT
TRBV12-3/TRBV12-4,TRBJ2-3,NA,NA,CASTDQGLTQYF,TGTGCCAGCACGGATCAGGGTCTCACGCAGTATTTT
TRBV23-1,TRBJ1-1,NA,NA,CASSQWPVNTEAFF,TGCGCCAGCAGTCAATGGCCCGTGAACACTGAAGCTTTCTTT
TRBV30,TRBJ1-4,NA,NA,CAWSSDLGEKLFF,TGTGCCTGGAGTTCGGACTTAGGGGAAAAACTGTTTTTT
TRBV7-3,TRBJ2-6,NA,NA,CASSLTRVSGANVLTF,TGTGCCAGCAGCCTAACGCGGGTCTCTGGGGCCAACGTCCTGACTTTC
TRBV5-4,TRBJ1-2,TRBD1,NA,CASKTGETNYGYTF,TGTGCCAGCAAGACAGGGGAGACTAACTATGGCTACACCTTC
TRBV6-5,TRBJ1-6,NA,NA,CASSYHLVQSLSPLHF,TGTGCCAGCAGTTACCACCTCGTACAGTCCCTTTCACCCCTCCACTTT
TRBV6-6,TRBJ2-7,TRBD1,NA,CASIRDRDLPYEQYF,TGTGCCAGCATTAGGGACAGGGATCTTCCCTACGAGCAGTACTTC
TRBV5-8,TRBJ2-2,TRBD1,NA,CASSLRGTGATRELFF,TGTGCCAGCAGCTTGCGGGGGACAGGGGCCACCAGGGAGCTGTTTTTT
TRBV7-8,TRBJ1-2,NA,NA,CASSFRVNYGYTF,TGTGCCAGCAGCTTTCGGGTCAACTATGGCTACACCTTC
TRBV4-2,TRBJ2-1,TRBD1,few,CASSARTGGYYNEQFF,TGTGCCAGCAGCGCGAGGACAGGGGGCTATTACAATGAGCAGTTCTTC
TRBV2,TRBJ1-1,TRBD1,NA,CASSQYRQGNTEAFF,TGTGCCAGCAGTCAGTACCGACAGGGGAACACTGAAGCTTTCTTT
TRBV6-2/TRBV6-3,TRBJ2-7,TRBD2,NA,CASSYSVGGAHEQYF,TGTGCCAGCAGTTACTCAGTCGGGGGGGCCCACGAGCAGTACTTC
TRBV27,TRBJ2-7,NA,NA,CASPGPRDSSYEQYF,TGTGCCAGTCCGGGCCCCCGGGACTCATCCTACGAGCAGTACTTC
TRBV7-7,TRBJ2-2,NA,NA,CASSLQPSGTGELFF,TGTGCTAGCAGCCTTCAGCCTTCGGGCACCGGGGAGCTGTTTTTT
TRBV4-3,TRBJ2-1,TRBD2,once,CASSQDGSSGGYNNEQFF,TGCGCCAGCAGCCAAGATGGGTCTAGCGGGGGGTACAACAATGAGCAGTTCTTC
TRBV5-1,TRBJ2-5,NA,NA,CASSQKKETQYF,TGCGCCAGCAGCCAAAAAAAAGAGACCCAGTACTTC
TRBV19,TRBJ1-4,NA,NA,CASSSTVREKLFF,TGTGCCAGTAGCTCGACAGTTCGGGAAAAACTGTTTTTT
TRBV19,TRBJ1-1,TRBD1,NA,CASSVRQGYTEAFF,TGTGCCAGTAGTGTCCGACAGGGATATACTGAAGCTTTCTTT
TRBV5-1,TRBJ1-1,TRBD1,NA,CASSRTGDTEAFF,TGCGCCAGCAGCCGGACAGGGGACACTGAAGCTTTCTTT
TRBV5-1,TRBJ1-1,NA,few,CASSPRGSGNTEAFF,TGCGCCAGCAGCCCAAGGGGGTCGGGGAACACTGAAGCTTTCTTT
TRBV7-7,TRBJ2-3,TRBD2,NA,CASSPYSGGASTDTQYF,TGTGCCAGCAGTCCATATTCCGGGGGGGCTAGCACAGATACGCAGTATTTT
TRBV5-8,TRBJ1-1,NA,few,CASSLRGSAAFF,TGTGCCAGCAGCTTACGGGGAAGTGCAGCTTTCTTT
TRBV2,TRBJ2-5,NA,once,CASSERGTAPAQYF,TGTGCCAGCAGTGAACGGGGGACCGCGCCGGCCCAGTACTTC
TRBV18,TRBJ1-5,TRBD1,few,CASSPGQGNQPQHF,TGTGCCAGCTCCCCGGGACAGGGGAACCAGCCCCAGCATTTT
TRBV6-6,TRBJ1-5,TRBD1,NA,CASTRDRGNQPQHF,TGTGCCAGCACCCGGGACAGGGGCAATCAGCCCCAGCATTTT
TRBV7-9,TRBJ2-1,TRBD2,once,CASTRTAGGQNEQFF,TGTGCCAGCACCCGAACGGCGGGGGGGCAGAATGAGCAGTTCTTC